Presented here are 16 T cell receptor beta chains from one specimen sequenced in a study of cytomegalovirus exposure and HLA in healthy donors. The PCR employed 60 Vbeta primers together with 13 Jbeta primers. TCRdb keeps only in-frame clones here, not all; method: immunoSEQ multiplex PCR. The data hold approximately 190,000 clones, with roughly 73% observed a single time. What was sequenced was PBMCs. Source of these receptors: a young woman in good health and CMV-seropositive.

The chain employs TRBV5-1 and TRBJ1-2; possible D gene TRBD1, 5 bases. Germline V gives CDR1 SGHRS, CDR2 YFSETQ. Trimming stripped 0 bases from V and 6 bases from J, with 9 bases between. The CDR3 contains 13 residues. The CDR3 DNA reads TGCGCCAGCAGCTTGGGTGGCAGGGATGGCTACACCTTC. This translates into CASSLGGRDGYTF.

The CDR3 DNA sequence: TGTGCCTGGAGGGGACTAGCGGGGGGCCCTCCGTACTTC. Protein sequence: CAWRGLAGGPPYF. This chain connects TRBV30 to TRBJ2-7; 15 bases map to TRBD2. CDR3 length: 13 amino acids. CDR1 is GTSNPN and CDR2 is SVGIG in the germline V gene (reference sequence). Losses at the gene ends were 3 bases for V and 12 bases for J; bases not matched to a gene: 6.

V is TRBV6-6 and J is TRBJ2-7; TRBD1 might be the D (6 bases). Per the germline V gene, CDR1 is MNHNY and CDR2 is SVGAGI (reference sequence). V was trimmed by 2 bases and J by 7 bases, leaving 12 bases between them. The CDR3 sequence is 13 residues long. The CDR3 DNA reads TGTGCCAGCAGTTACCTACAGGGAGAGGAGCAGTACTTC. As protein: CASSYLQGEEQYF.

Note on this clone: An end of the junction differs from the germline gene, which may be a read error. CDR3 DNA: TGTGCCATCAGTATGGCCGGGGGTGAAGAGACCCGGTACTTC. It yields the protein CAISMAGGEETRYF. The chain is built from TRBV10-3 and TRBJ2-5, with a tentative D call TRBD2 (6 bases). The germline CDR1 and CDR2 sequences are ENHRY and SYGVKD. This CDR3 comprises 14 residues.

V usage is TRBV29-1 and J usage is TRBJ1-1, with 8 bases fitting TRBD1. Germline V CDR1 and CDR2: SQVTM, ANQGSEA. This CDR3 is built from 14 residues. The junction had 7 bases not matched to a gene; V was cut back by 3 bases and J by 4 bases. In DNA, the CDR3 is TGCAGCGTTGAGTCAAATACAGGGGGCACTGAAGCTTTCTTT. Its protein product is CSVESNTGGTEAFF.

The V and J genes are TRBV5-1 and TRBJ2-7; 11 positions agree with TRBD2. The V gene's germline CDR1 is SGHRS and CDR2 YFSETQ. The CDR3 consists of 16 residues. Trimming took 3 bases from V and 6 from J; bases not matched to a gene: 11. The CDR3 spells CASSSGTSGATGEQYF. DNA of the CDR3: TGCGCCAGCAGCTCCGGGACTAGCGGAGCTACTGGCGAGCAGTACTTC.

The V call is TRBV28, the J call TRBJ1-5; 9 positions match TRBD1. V gave up 5 bases and J gave up 3 bases; unmatched junction bases: 11. Germline loops: CDR1 MDHEN, CDR2 SYDVKM. The CDR3 runs to 17 residues. CDR3 DNA: TGTGCCAGCAGTAACCTACAGGGGGCAGGGAACAATCAGCCCCAGCATTTT. This encodes CASSNLQGAGNNQPQHF. Using reference TRBV28 and TRBJ1-5 for the parts outside the CDR3, the full variable domain is DVKVTQSSRYLVKRTGEKVFLECVQDMDHENMFWYRQDPGLGLRLIYFSYDVKMKEKGDIPEGYSVSREKKERFSLILESASTNQTSMYLCASSNLQGAGNNQPQHFGDGTRLSIL.

This chain connects TRBV19 to TRBJ1-4, with 7 positions matching TRBD1. With V trimmed by 5 bases and J by 5 bases, 8 bases remained unmatched. Germline-derived CDR1 and CDR2 are LNHDA and SQIVND (reference sequence). The CDR3 is made up of 15 amino acids. The CDR3 here is CASSFWTGLNEKLFF. In DNA form, the CDR3 reads TGTGCCAGTAGTTTTTGGACAGGTCTAAATGAAAAACTGTTTTTT.

This chain uses TRBV7-9 with TRBJ2-7, with TRBD1 matching 7 bases. Losses at the gene ends were 3 bases for V and 4 bases for J; bases not matched to a gene: 3. This CDR3 contains 13 residues. Germline loops: CDR1 SEHNR, CDR2 FQNEAQ (reference sequence). For the CDR3, the DNA is TGTGCCAGCAGCTTTTCGACAGGGTACGAGCAGTACTTC. This encodes CASSFSTGYEQYF.

The chain uses TRBV29-1 and TRBJ1-5, with D perhaps TRBD1 (5 bases). Germline CDR1 reads SQVTM; CDR2 reads ANQGSEA. This CDR3 contains 13 residues. The ends were cut back, 4 bases at V and 5 bases at J, with 12 bases in the middle. The CDR3 spells CSVAGQGDQPQHF. CDR3 nucleotide sequence: TGCAGCGTTGCTGGGCAGGGCGATCAGCCCCAGCATTTT. Full variable domain (outside the CDR3, taken from reference TRBV29-1 and TRBJ1-5): SAVISQKPSRDICQRGTSLTIQCQVDSQVTMMFWYRQQPGQSLTLIATANQGSEATYESGFVIDKFPISRPNLTFSTLTVSNMSPEDSSIYLCSVAGQGDQPQHFGDGTRLSIL.

This clone was picked up a small number of times. The genes are TRBV2 and TRBJ1-6, with unresolved D. Germline-derived CDR1 and CDR2 are SNHLY and FYNNEI. The CDR3 loop spans 11 amino acids. V was cut by 2 bases and J by 16 bases, with 9 bases left in between. As DNA, the CDR3 is TGTGCCAGCAGTGAATATGAACTTCTCCACTTT. This gives the protein CASSEYELLHF.

This chain connects TRBV9 to TRBJ2-3, with a tentative D call TRBD2 (6 bases). This CDR3 has 14 residues. Germline CDR1 SGDLS, CDR2 YYNGEE. V gave up 3 bases and J gave up 7 bases, with 15 bases separating them. The CDR3, as DNA: TGTGCCAGCAGCGGGGCGGGATCTGTGAATACGCAGTATTTT. Protein sequence: CASSGAGSVNTQYF. Full variable domain (remainder filled in from reference TRBV9 and TRBJ2-3): DSGVTQTPKHLITATGQRVTLRCSPRSGDLSVYWYQQSLDQGLQFLIQYYNGEERAKGNILERFSAQQFPDLHSELNLSSLELGDSALYFCASSGAGSVNTQYFGPGTRLTVL.

This chain links TRBV5-1 with TRBJ1-6, with D maybe TRBD1 (6 bases). V was cut by 6 bases and J by 0 bases, with 13 bases left in between. Germline loops: CDR1 SGHRS, CDR2 YFSETQ. The CDR3 runs 16 residues. The CDR3 sequence is CASKVGAGSYNSPLHF. CDR3 sequence (DNA): TGCGCCAGCAAGGTGGGGGCGGGCTCCTATAATTCACCCCTCCACTTT.

The chain combines TRBV5-5 with TRBJ1-6; the match to TRBD1 covers 8 bases. The CDR3 has 14 amino acids. CDR1 is SGHKS, CDR2 YYEKEE, per germline (reference sequence). V trimming: 4 bases; J trimming: 7 bases; junction bases outside the gene matches: 4. This chain's CDR3 is CASSPQGVNSPLHF. In DNA, the CDR3 is TGTGCCAGCAGCCCACAGGGGGTCAATTCACCCCTCCACTTT.

This rearrangement joins TRBV28 to TRBJ1-1, with a possible D match to TRBD1 (5 bases). This CDR3 is built from 14 residues. The germline V gene has CDR1 MDHEN and CDR2 SYDVKM. V gave up 4 bases and J gave up 7 bases, with 16 bases separating them. Here the CDR3 DNA reads TGTGCCAGCAGTTCAATGGCGGGGGTTCTTGAAGCTTTCTTT. Its translation is CASSSMAGVLEAFF.

With respect to this clone: Other DNA sequences of this sample code for an identical CDR3. This chain links TRBV5-1 with TRBJ2-1, with D possibly matching TRBD1 (6 bases). The CDR3 is made up of 14 amino acids. Trimming removed 0 bases from V and 4 bases from J, with 8 bases in between. Looked up from germline, CDR1 is SGHRS and CDR2 is YFSETQ. CDR3 nucleotide sequence: TGCGCCAGCAGCTTGGGACAGGAGTACAATGAGCAGTTCTTC. Amino acid sequence: CASSLGQEYNEQFF.